Detailed here is one TCR beta chain. The record originates from a study of blood T cell repertoires in COVID-19. Whole-study context: The United States, Italy and Spain provided the acute and convalescent COVID-19 samples.

The CDR3 runs to 16 residues. V dropped 6 bases and J dropped 0; count of bases not matched to a gene: 10. Germline CDR1 and CDR2: ENHRY and SYGVKD. Original methodology: It was from reference gene primer amplification that nucleated cell counts were estimated. Clones were sequenced by immunoSEQ multiplex PCR, and TCRdb holds only the in-frame ones, with some missing. That table furnishes V, J and clone size, whereas the DNA furnished D and trimming. This sample has more than 200,000 clones; around nine tenths occur once, and the top ten carry approximately 3.3%. This TCR was recovered from a man aged 18 to 30 with active or convalescent COVID-19. This sequence joins TRBV10-3 and TRBJ1-1; TRBD1 matches at 7 bases. Sequenced: peripheral blood. CDR3 sequence reads: CAIRPYATGMNTEAFF. DNA of the CDR3: TGTGCCATCAGACCCTACGCGACAGGGATGAACACTGAAGCTTTCTTT.